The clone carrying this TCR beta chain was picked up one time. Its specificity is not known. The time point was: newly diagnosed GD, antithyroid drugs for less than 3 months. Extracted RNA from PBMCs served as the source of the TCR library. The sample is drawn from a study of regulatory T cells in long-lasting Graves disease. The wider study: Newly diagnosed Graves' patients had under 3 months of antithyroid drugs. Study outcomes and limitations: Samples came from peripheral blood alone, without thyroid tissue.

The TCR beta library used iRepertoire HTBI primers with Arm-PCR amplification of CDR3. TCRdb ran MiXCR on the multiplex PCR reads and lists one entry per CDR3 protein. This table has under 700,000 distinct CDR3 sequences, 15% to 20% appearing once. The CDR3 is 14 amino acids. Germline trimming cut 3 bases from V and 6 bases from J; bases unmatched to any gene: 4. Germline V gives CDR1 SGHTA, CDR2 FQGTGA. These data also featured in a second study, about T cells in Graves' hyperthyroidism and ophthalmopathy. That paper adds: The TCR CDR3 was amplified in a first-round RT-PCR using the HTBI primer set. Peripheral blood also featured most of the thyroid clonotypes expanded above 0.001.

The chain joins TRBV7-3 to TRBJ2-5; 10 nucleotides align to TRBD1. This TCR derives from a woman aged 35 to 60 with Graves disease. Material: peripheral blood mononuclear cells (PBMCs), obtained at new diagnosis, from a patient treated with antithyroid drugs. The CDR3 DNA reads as TGTGCCAGCAGCTTGGGGGACAGGGGACAGACCCAGTACTTC. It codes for CASSLGDRGQTQYF.